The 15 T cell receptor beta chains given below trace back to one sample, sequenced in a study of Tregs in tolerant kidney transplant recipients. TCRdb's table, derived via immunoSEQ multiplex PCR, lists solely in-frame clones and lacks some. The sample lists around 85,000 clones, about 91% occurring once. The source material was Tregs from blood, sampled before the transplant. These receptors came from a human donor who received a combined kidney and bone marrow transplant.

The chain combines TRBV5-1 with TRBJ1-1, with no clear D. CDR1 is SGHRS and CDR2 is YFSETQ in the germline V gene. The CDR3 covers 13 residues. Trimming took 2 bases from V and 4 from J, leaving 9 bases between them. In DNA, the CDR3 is TGCGCCAGCAGCTTTGGCGGTGGCACTGAAGCTTTCTTT. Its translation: CASSFGGGTEAFF. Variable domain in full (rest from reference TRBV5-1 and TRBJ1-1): KAGVTQTPRYLIKTRGQQVTLSCSPISGHRSVSWYQQTPGQGLQFLFEYFSETQRNKGNFPGRFSGRQFSNSRSEMNVSTLELGDSALYLCASSFGGGTEAFFGQGTRLTVV.

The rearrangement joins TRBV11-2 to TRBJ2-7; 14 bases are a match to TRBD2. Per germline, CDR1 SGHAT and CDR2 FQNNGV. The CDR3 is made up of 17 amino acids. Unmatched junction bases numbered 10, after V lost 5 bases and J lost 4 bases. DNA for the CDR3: TGTGCCAGCAGCCACTCGACTAGCGGGAGGGGTCCATACGAGCAGTACTTC. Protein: CASSHSTSGRGPYEQYF.

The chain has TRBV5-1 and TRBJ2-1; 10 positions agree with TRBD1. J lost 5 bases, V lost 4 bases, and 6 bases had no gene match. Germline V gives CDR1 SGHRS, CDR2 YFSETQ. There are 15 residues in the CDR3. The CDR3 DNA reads TGCGCCAGCAGCCTAGGGACAGGGGCGAACAATGAGCAGTTCTTC. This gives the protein CASSLGTGANNEQFF.

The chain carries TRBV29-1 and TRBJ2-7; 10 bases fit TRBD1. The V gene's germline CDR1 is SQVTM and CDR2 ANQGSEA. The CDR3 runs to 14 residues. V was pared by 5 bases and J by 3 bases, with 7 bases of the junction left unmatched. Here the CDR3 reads CSVLGQGGNYEQYF. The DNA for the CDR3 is TGCAGCGTTCTTGGACAGGGGGGAAACTACGAGCAGTACTTC.

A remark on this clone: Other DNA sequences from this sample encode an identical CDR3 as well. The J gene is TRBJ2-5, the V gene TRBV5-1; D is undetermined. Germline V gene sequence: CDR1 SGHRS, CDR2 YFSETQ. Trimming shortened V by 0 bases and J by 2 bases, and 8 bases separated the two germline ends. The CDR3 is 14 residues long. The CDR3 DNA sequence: TGCGCCAGCAGCTTGGGAACAGCACAAGAGACCCAGTACTTC. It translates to CASSLGTAQETQYF.

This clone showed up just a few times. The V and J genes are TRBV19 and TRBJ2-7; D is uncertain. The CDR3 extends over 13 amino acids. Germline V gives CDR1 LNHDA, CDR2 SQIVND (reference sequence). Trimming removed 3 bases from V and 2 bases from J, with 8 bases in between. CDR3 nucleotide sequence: TGTGCCAGTAGTATCACCGGAGCCTACGAGCAGTACTTC. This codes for CASSITGAYEQYF.

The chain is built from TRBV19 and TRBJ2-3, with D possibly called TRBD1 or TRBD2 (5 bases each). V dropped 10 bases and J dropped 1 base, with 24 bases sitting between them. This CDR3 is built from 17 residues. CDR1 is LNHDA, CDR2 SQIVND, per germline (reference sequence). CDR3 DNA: TGTGCCACACAAACAAGAGGGGCGTCCAGGGGCACAGATACGCAGTATTTT. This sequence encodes CATQTRGASRGTDTQYF.

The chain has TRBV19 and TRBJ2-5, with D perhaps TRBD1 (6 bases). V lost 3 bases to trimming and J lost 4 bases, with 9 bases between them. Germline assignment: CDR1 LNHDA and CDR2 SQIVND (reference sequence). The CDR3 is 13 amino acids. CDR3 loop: CASSMIRGETQYF. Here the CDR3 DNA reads TGTGCCAGTAGTATGATCAGGGGAGAGACCCAGTACTTC.

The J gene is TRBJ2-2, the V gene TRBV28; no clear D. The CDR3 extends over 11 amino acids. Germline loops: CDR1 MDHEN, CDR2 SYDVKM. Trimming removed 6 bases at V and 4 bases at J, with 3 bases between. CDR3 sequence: CASRGTGELFF. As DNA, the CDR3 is TGTGCCAGCAGAGGCACCGGGGAGCTGTTTTTT.

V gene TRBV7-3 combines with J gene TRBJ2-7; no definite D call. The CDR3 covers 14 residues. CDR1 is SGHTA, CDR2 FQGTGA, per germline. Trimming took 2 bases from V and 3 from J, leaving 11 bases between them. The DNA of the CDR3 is TGTGCCAGCAGCTTAGGGTGGCAGAACTACGAGCAGTACTTC. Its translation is CASSLGWQNYEQYF. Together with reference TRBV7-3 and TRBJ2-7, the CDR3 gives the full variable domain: GAGVSQTPSNKVTEKGKYVELRCDPISGHTALYWYRQSLGQGPEFLIYFQGTGAADDSGLPNDRFFAVRPEGSVSTLKIQRTERGDSAVYLCASSLGWQNYEQYFGPGTRLTVT.

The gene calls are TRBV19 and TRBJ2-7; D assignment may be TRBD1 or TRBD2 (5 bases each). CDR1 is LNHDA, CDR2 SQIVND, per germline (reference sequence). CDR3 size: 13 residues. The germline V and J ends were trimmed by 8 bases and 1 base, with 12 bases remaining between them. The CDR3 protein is CASWGGGSYEQYF. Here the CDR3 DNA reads TGTGCCAGTTGGGGCGGAGGTTCCTACGAGCAGTACTTC.

This CDR3 reads CASSLDDIVNEQFF. CDR3 in DNA: TGCGCCAGCAGCTTGGACGATATAGTAAATGAGCAGTTCTTC. V gene TRBV5-1 combines with J gene TRBJ2-1; D unclear. The CDR3 is 14 amino acids. V lost 0 bases, J lost 7 bases, and 11 bases lay in between. CDR1 is SGHRS and CDR2 is YFSETQ in the germline V gene.

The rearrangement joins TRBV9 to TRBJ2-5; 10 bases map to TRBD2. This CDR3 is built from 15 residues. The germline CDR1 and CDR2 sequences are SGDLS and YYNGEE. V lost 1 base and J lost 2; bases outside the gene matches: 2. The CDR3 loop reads CASSVYSGRQETQYF. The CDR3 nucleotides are TGTGCCAGCAGCGTATATAGCGGGAGGCAAGAGACCCAGTACTTC.

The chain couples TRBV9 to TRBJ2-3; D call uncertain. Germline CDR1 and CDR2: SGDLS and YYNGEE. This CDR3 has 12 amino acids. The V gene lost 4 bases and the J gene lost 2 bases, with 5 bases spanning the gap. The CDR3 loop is CASSPTTDTQYF. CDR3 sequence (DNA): TGTGCCAGCAGCCCTACCACAGATACGCAGTATTTT.

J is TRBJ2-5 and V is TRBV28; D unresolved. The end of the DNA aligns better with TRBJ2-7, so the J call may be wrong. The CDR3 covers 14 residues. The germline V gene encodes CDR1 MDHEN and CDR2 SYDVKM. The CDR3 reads CASSLLTPSYEQYF. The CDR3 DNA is TGTGCCAGCAGTTTACTGACACCGTCCTACGAGCAGTACTTC.